These 23 T cell receptor beta chains share one sample of origin, sequenced in a study of glioma-infiltrating T cells. Amplification of TCR alpha and beta CDR3 regions from RNA used iRepertoire nested multiplex PCR. Using its own MiXCR run on the multiplex PCR reads, TCRdb lists one record per CDR3 protein. This sample has about 410,000 distinct CDR3 sequences, with around 45% found just once. The sequencing input was glioma tissue, nonneoplastic brain tissue, or PBMCs (not recorded which). The origin of the receptors is a human donor with low-grade glioma or glioblastoma, undergoing nonglioma brain surgery, or in good health (not recorded which).

This clonotype appeared many times. V and J are TRBV27 and TRBJ2-7; D call uncertain. This CDR3 has 13 amino acids. Trimming shortened V by 3 bases and J by 1 base, and 7 bases separated the two germline ends. CDR1 and CDR2 (germline): MNHEY, SMNVEV (reference sequence). CDR3 loop: CASSFLRSYEQYF. The CDR3 region has the DNA TGTGCCAGCAGTTTCCTGCGGTCCTACGAGCAGTACTTC.

The chain uses TRBV4-1 and TRBJ1-1; possibly TRBD1 for D (5 bases). The CDR3 spans 14 residues. V lost 8 bases and J 1 base, leaving 14 bases between the germline ends. Germline V CDR1 and CDR2: MGHRA, YSYEKL. The CDR3 coding sequence is TGCGCCAGCCGCGAGGTGGGGACGAACACTGAAGCTTTCTTT. This codes for CASREVGTNTEAFF.

This clonotype has just a few counts. The gene calls are TRBV11-1 and TRBJ2-1; a weak D match, TRBD2 (5 bases). This CDR3 comprises 17 residues. Trimming removed 1 base at V and 0 bases at J, with 13 bases between. CDR1 and CDR2 from the germline V gene are SGHAT and FQDESV (reference sequence). This CDR3 is CASSLGASKSSYNEQFF. CDR3 nucleotide sequence: TGTGCCAGCAGCTTAGGGGCTAGCAAGAGCTCCTACAATGAGCAGTTCTTC.

A few counts support this clonotype. The gene calls are TRBV20-1 and TRBJ2-5, with 7 bases fitting TRBD2. V lost 8 bases to trimming and J lost 0 bases; unmatched junction nucleotides: 9. Per the germline V gene, CDR1 is DFQATT and CDR2 is SNEGSKA (reference sequence). This CDR3 contains 14 residues. The CDR3 protein is CSQGSGTDQETQYF. The CDR3 bases are TGCAGTCAAGGAAGCGGGACCGACCAAGAGACCCAGTACTTC.

About this clonotype itself: Since a much larger clone is just one base distant, this may be a read error. The genes are TRBV27 and TRBJ2-3; possible D gene TRBD1, 7 bases. The CDR3 sequence is 16 residues long. Germline V gene lookup returns CDR1 MNHEY and CDR2 SMNVEV (reference sequence). Trimming took 7 bases from V and 4 from J, leaving 21 bases between them. In DNA form, the CDR3 reads TGTGCCAGCACCAGGGGGGCGGGAACCTTTCCAGATACGCAGTATTTT. Amino acid sequence: CASTRGAGTFPDTQYF.

This clonotype was picked up many times. The J gene is TRBJ2-5, the V gene TRBV6-5; 10 bases align to TRBD2. Germline CDR1 reads MNHEY; CDR2 reads SVGAGI. The trim removed 2 bases at V and 4 bases at J, leaving 1 base unmatched. This CDR3 region has 14 residues. Written as DNA, the CDR3 is TGTGCCAGCAGTTACACTAGCGGGACAGAGACCCAGTACTTC. Encoded protein: CASSYTSGTETQYF.

Comments on this clonotype: One base away lies a much larger clone, so this may be a sequencing read error. The V and J genes are TRBV20-1 and TRBJ2-5, with TRBD1 matching over 7 bases. Looked up from germline, CDR1 is DFQATT and CDR2 is SNEGSKA (reference sequence). This CDR3 has 14 amino acids. DNA of the CDR3: TGCGGTGCTAGTTCGGAGACAGGGCCATCGACCCAGTACTTC. It yields the protein CGASSETGPSTQYF.

As for this clonotype: One end of the junction does not line up with germline, which may come from a read error. The rearrangement uses TRBV6-5 and TRBJ1-3; D not certain. Germline-derived CDR1 and CDR2 are MNHEY and SVGAGI. The CDR3 sequence is 16 residues long. The CDR3 is CAGSYSGSRGRNTIYF. The CDR3 DNA follows: TGTGCCGGCAGTTACTCGGGGTCCCGTGGTAGAAACACCATATATTTT.

This clonotype was found a few times. The chain is built from TRBV4-3 and TRBJ1-1, with D unclear. This CDR3 comprises 15 residues. Trimming took 4 bases from V and 3 from J, leaving 15 bases between them. Germline CDR1 and CDR2: LGHNA and YSLEER. The CDR3 coding sequence is TGCGCCAGCAGCCTACTACCAAAGGGCGACACTGAAGCTTTCTTT. It specifies CASSLLPKGDTEAFF.

Note on this clonotype: Since a much larger clone is just one base distant, this may be a read error. J is TRBJ2-3 and V is TRBV15, with 8 bases matching TRBD2. Germline trimming cut 3 bases from V and 13 bases from J; bases unmatched to any gene: 12. The CDR3 is made up of 14 amino acids. CDR1 is LNHNV, CDR2 YYDKDF, per germline (reference sequence). CDR3 protein: CATSSGVSSGEKYF. The CDR3, as DNA: TGTGCCACCAGCAGTGGGGTTAGTAGCGGGGAGAAGTATTTT.

This clonotype was recorded a few times. The chain uses TRBV19 and TRBJ2-5; 9 bases line up with TRBD1. CDR1 is LNHDA, CDR2 SQIVND, per germline (reference sequence). After removal of 6 bases from V and 4 bases from J, the junction contained 9 bases not matched to a gene. The CDR3 contains 15 residues. The CDR3 region has the DNA TGTGCCAGTAGCAAACAGGGGGCGGAAGGAGAGACCCAGTACTTC. This gives the protein CASSKQGAEGETQYF.

The chain joins TRBV6-2 or TRBV6-3 to TRBJ1-4; D possibly corresponds to TRBD1 (5 bases). This CDR3 is built from 14 residues. V shed 2 bases and J shed 6 bases, with 10 bases lying between them. The germline V gene has CDR1 MNHEY and CDR2 SVGEGT. The CDR3 is CASSYTGPDEKLFF. Written as DNA, the CDR3 is TGTGCCAGCAGTTACACGGGACCTGATGAAAAACTGTTTTTT.

The chain joins TRBV2 to TRBJ2-1, with TRBD2 identical over 8 bases. The CDR3 is 17 residues long. Looked up from germline, CDR1 is SNHLY and CDR2 is FYNNEI. The trim removed 5 bases at V and 8 bases at J, leaving 17 bases unmatched. CDR3 nucleotide sequence: TGTGCCAGCAGTCTCGCATCTAGCGGGCTGACGTTCGATGAGCAGTTCTTC. It translates to CASSLASSGLTFDEQFF.

V usage is TRBV29-1 and J usage is TRBJ1-1; a possible D gene is TRBD1 (5 bases). V gave up 1 base and J gave up 3 bases, with 9 bases separating them. In germline, CDR1 is SQVTM, CDR2 ANQGSEA. The CDR3 contains 13 residues. The CDR3: CSVEVSRDTEAFF. CDR3 in DNA: TGCAGCGTTGAAGTCTCCAGGGACACTGAAGCTTTCTTT.

On this clonotype itself: A clone one base away is much larger, so this may be a read error. This sequence joins TRBV27 and TRBJ2-1; D not certain. The CDR3 totals 14 residues. The germline CDR1 and CDR2 sequences are MNHEY and SMNVEV (reference sequence). The CDR3 sequence is CVSSSYSRADEQFF. DNA of the CDR3: TGTGTCAGCAGTTCGTACTCACGTGCGGATGAGCAGTTCTTC.

The chain combines TRBV20-1 with TRBJ2-5, with 11 bases that match TRBD2. Unmatched junction bases numbered 11, after V lost 6 bases and J lost 2 bases. The CDR3 extends over 16 amino acids. The germline V gene encodes CDR1 DFQATT and CDR2 SNEGSKA (reference sequence). CDR3 DNA: TGCAGTGCGACCCGTATAGCGGGAGGGCCTCAAGAGACCCAGTACTTC. Its protein product is CSATRIAGGPQETQYF.

The chain couples TRBV25-1 to TRBJ2-2, with no clear D. This CDR3 contains 13 residues. The V end was cut by 3 bases, the J end by 2 bases, with 4 bases between. Germline V gene data show CDR1 as MGHDK and CDR2 as SYGVNS. CDR3 loop: CASSEINTGELFF. As DNA, the CDR3 is TGTGCCAGCAGTGAGATAAACACCGGGGAGCTGTTTTTT.

As to this clonotype: A much larger clonotype is one base distant, so this may be a read error. This chain connects TRBV6-9 to TRBJ1-1; no firm D call. The CDR3 is made up of 13 amino acids. CDR1 and CDR2 (germline): MNHGY, SVAAGI. V dropped 7 bases and J dropped 9 bases, with 18 bases sitting between them. The CDR3 loop reads CASIYQTGSQAFF. For the CDR3, the DNA is TGTGCCAGCATTTACCAAACCGGGTCCCAAGCTTTCTTT.

This clonotype was seen more than once but under ten times. The chain uses TRBV28 and TRBJ2-5; D is ambiguous. The V gene's germline CDR1 is MDHEN and CDR2 SYDVKM. Between the trimmed V and J ends, which lost 9 bases and 5 bases, there was a span of 13 bases. This CDR3 region has 12 residues. The CDR3 sequence: CASRKPGETQYF. The DNA for the CDR3 is TGTGCCAGTAGGAAACCTGGGGAGACCCAGTACTTC.

V and J are TRBV2 and TRBJ1-5, with D tentatively TRBD1 (5 bases). The V gene's germline CDR1 is SNHLY and CDR2 FYNNEI. The V gene lost 7 bases and the J gene lost 8 bases, with 21 bases spanning the gap. The CDR3 covers 15 residues. The CDR3 bases are TGTGCCAGCAACTTTGGAGTAGGGGAGGGAAAGCCCCAGCATTTT. Translating it yields CASNFGVGEGKPQHF.

This clonotype has just a few counts. A much larger clone is a single base away; this may be a read error. The chain has TRBV6-6 and TRBJ1-1; a weak D match, TRBD1 (5 bases). The CDR3 is 14 residues long. The germline CDR1 and CDR2 sequences are MNHNY and SVGAGI (reference sequence). The CDR3 sequence: CASSYETANTKAFF. The CDR3 nucleotides are TGTGCCAGCAGTTACGAGACAGCGAACACTAAAGCTTTCTTT.

In this sample, this clonotype turned up a few times. The chain has TRBV20-1 and TRBJ1-1; 7 positions match TRBD1. The CDR3 is 15 amino acids. CDR1 is DFQATT, CDR2 SNEGSKA, per germline (reference sequence). V lost 2 bases, J lost 3 bases, and 9 bases stayed unmatched. This chain's CDR3 is CSARPFGRGDTEAFF. The CDR3 DNA sequence: TGCAGTGCTAGACCCTTTGGCAGGGGGGACACTGAAGCTTTCTTT.

As concerns this clonotype: The final CDR3 position lacks the conserved phenylalanine or tryptophan, pointing to a likely read error. This sequence joins TRBV4-3 and TRBJ1-1; the D is unclear. The germline V gene encodes CDR1 LGHNA and CDR2 YSLEER. V lost 1 base to trimming and J lost 3 bases, with 12 bases between them. The length of the CDR3 is 15 residues. The CDR3 coding sequence is TGCGCCAGCAGCCAAGGTTGGAGGCAGGACACTGAAGCTTTCTTA. This encodes CASSQGWRQDTEAFL.